This T cell receptor (beta chain) was found in a study of radiation and T cells in renal cell carcinoma. Profiled with immunoSEQ multiplex PCR; TCRdb holds only in-frame clones, not every one. The sample has under 100,000 clones, around four fifths seen once; the top ten hold approximately 8.8%. The sample's time point: blood 4 weeks post-SBRT, at nephrectomy. Treatment here: 15 Gy SBRT to primary tumor, nephrectomy 4 weeks later. This sample comprised blood, obtained from a patient whose treatment included radiotherapy and nephrectomy. The origin of this receptor is a man in his fifties with renal cell carcinoma.

The CDR3 region is CAWSVQGRQPQHF. Written as DNA, the CDR3 is TGTGCCTGGAGTGTACAGGGGCGGCAGCCCCAGCATTTT. The chain is built from TRBV30 and TRBJ1-5, with 7 bases lining up with TRBD1. Trimming took 0 bases from V and 7 from J; bases not matched to a gene: 3. The CDR3 runs 13 residues. Germline assignment: CDR1 GTSNPN and CDR2 SVGIG (reference sequence).